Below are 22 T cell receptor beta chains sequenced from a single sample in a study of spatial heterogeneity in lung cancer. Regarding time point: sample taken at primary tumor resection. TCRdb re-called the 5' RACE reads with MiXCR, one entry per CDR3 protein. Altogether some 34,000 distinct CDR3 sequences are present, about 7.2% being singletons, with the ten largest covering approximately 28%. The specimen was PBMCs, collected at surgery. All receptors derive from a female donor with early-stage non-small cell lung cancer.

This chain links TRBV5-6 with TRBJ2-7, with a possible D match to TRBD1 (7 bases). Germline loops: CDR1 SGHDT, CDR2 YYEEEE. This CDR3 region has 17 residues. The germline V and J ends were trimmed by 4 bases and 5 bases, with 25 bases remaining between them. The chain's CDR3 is CASSPTQTGPGGNEQYF. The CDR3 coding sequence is TGTGCCAGCAGCCCAACTCAGACAGGGCCTGGAGGGAACGAGCAGTACTTC.

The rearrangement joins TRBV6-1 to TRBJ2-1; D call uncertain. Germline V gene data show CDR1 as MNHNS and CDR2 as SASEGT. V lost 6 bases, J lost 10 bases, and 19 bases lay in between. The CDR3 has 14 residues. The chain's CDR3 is CASRALGFAAEQFF. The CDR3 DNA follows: TGTGCCAGCAGAGCCCTCGGATTCGCCGCCGAGCAGTTCTTC.

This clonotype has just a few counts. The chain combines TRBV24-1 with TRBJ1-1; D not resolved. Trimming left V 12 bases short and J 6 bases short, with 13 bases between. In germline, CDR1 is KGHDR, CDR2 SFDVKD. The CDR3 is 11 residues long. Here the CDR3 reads CAQPGRAEAFF. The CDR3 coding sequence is TGTGCCCAACCGGGGAGGGCTGAAGCTTTCTTT.

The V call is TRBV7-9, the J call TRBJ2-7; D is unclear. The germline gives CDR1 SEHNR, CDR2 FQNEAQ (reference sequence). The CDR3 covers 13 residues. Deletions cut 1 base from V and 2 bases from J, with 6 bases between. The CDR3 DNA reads TGTGCCAGCAGCTTAGAAGGTCCCTACGAGCAGTACTTC. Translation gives CASSLEGPYEQYF.

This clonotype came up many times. The CDR3 loop reads CATSDRRLSREQFF. For the CDR3, the DNA is TGTGCCACCAGTGACAGGCGGTTGTCTCGGGAGCAGTTCTTC. The chain links TRBV24-1 to TRBJ2-1; the D is unclear. V shed 4 bases and J shed 10 bases, with 16 bases lying between them. The CDR3 has 14 residues. In germline, CDR1 is KGHDR, CDR2 SFDVKD.

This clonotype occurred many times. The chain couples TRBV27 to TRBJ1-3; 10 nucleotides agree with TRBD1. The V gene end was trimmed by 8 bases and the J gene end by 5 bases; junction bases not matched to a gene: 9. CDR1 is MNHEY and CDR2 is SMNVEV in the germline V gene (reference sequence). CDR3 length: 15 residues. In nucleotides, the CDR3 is TGTGCCAGCCCGCTGCGACAGGGGGCGAGAAACACCATATATTTT. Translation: CASPLRQGARNTIYF.

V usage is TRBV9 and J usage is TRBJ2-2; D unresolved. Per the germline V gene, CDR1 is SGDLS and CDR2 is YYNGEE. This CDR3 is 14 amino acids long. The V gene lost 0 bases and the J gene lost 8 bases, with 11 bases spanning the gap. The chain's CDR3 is CASSVEGYAGELFF. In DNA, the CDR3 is TGTGCCAGCAGCGTAGAAGGGTACGCGGGGGAGCTGTTTTTT. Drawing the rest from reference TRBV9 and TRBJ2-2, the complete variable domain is DSGVTQTPKHLITATGQRVTLRCSPRSGDLSVYWYQQSLDQGLQFLIQYYNGEERAKGNILERFSAQQFPDLHSELNLSSLELGDSALYFCASSVEGYAGELFFGEGSRLTVL.

CDR3: CASSLRGGYYGYTF. CDR3 nucleotide sequence: TGTGCCAGCAGCTTACGCGGGGGCTACTATGGCTACACCTTC. The V call is TRBV7-9, the J call TRBJ1-2, with D maybe TRBD1 (6 bases). The V and J ends lost 2 bases and 3 bases respectively, with 10 bases between them. This CDR3 has 14 amino acids. Germline V gives CDR1 SEHNR, CDR2 FQNEAQ (reference sequence).

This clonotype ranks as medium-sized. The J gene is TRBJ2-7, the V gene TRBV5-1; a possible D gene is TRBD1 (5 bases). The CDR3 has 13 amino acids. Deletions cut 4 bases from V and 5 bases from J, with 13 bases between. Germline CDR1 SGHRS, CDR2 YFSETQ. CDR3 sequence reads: CASSPDIPNEQYF. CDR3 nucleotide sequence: TGCGCCAGCAGCCCGGACATTCCCAACGAGCAGTACTTC.

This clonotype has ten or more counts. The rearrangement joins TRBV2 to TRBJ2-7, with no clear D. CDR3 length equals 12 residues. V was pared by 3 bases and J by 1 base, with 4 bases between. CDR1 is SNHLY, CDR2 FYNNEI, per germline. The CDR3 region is CASSDESYEQYF. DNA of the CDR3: TGTGCCAGCAGTGACGAGTCCTACGAGCAGTACTTC.

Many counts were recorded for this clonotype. CDR3 in amino acids: CSARDRGFYNSPLHF. CDR3 nucleotide sequence: TGCAGTGCTCGGGACAGGGGTTTCTATAATTCACCCCTCCACTTT. The chain carries TRBV20-1 and TRBJ1-6; 10 bases map to TRBD1. The CDR3 spans 15 residues. Per germline, CDR1 DFQATT and CDR2 SNEGSKA (reference sequence). V lost 5 bases to trimming and J lost 3 bases; unmatched junction nucleotides: 4.

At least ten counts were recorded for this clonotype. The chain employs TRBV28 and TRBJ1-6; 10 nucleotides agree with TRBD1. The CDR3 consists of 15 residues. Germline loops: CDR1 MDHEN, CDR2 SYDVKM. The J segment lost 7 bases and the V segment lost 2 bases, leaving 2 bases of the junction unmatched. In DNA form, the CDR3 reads TGTGCCAGCAGTTTACCGGACAGGGGGAATTCACCCCTCCACTTT. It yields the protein CASSLPDRGNSPLHF.

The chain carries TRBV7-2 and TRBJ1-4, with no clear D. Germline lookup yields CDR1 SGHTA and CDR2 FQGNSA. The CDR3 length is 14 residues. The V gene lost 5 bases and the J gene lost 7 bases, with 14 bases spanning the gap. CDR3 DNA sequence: TGTGCCAGCAGCCCCAGTTCTGCCTTTGAAAAACTGTTTTTT. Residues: CASSPSSAFEKLFF.

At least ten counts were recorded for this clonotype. CDR3 in DNA: TGTGCCAGCAGTTCCGGGACATCTTCAAGCTCTGGGGCCAACGTCCTGACTTTC. Encoded protein: CASSSGTSSSSGANVLTF. The chain has TRBV28 and TRBJ2-6; D perhaps matches TRBD1 (6 bases). The CDR3 sequence is 18 residues long. The V end was cut by 4 bases, the J end by 0 bases, with 16 bases between. Germline CDR1 and CDR2: MDHEN and SYDVKM.

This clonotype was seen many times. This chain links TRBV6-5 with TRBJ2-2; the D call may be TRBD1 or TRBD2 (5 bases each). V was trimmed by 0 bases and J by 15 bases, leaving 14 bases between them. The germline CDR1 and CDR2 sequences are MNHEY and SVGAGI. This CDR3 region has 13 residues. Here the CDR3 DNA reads TGTGCCAGCAGTTACTCGAGGGACCGAGAAATGTTTTTT. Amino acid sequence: CASSYSRDREMFF.

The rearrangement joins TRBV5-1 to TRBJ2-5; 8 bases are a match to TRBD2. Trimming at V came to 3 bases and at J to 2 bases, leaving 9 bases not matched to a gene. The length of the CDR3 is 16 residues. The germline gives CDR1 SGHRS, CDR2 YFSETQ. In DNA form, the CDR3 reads TGCGCCAGCAGCTCCCGACTGCGGGGGGAACAAGAGACCCAGTACTTC. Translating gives CASSSRLRGEQETQYF.

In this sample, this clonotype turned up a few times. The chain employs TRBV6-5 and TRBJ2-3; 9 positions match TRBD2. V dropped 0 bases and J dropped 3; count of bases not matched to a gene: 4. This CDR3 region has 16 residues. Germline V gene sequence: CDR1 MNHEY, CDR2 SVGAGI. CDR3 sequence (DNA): TGTGCCAGCAGTTACTCGTCTAGCGGGAAGACAGATACGCAGTATTTT. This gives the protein CASSYSSSGKTDTQYF.

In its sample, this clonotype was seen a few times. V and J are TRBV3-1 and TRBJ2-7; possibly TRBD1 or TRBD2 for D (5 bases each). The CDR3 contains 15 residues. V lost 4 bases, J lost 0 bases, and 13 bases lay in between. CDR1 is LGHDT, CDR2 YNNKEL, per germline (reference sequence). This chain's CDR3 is CASSPWDAGSYEQYF. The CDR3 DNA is TGTGCCAGCAGCCCCTGGGACGCCGGCTCCTACGAGCAGTACTTC.

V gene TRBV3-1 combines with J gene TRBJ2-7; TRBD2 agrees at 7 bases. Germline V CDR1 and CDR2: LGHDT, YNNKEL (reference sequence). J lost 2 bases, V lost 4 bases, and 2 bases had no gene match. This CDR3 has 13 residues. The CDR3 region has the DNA TGTGCCAGCAGCCGAGCGGGGACCTACGAGCAGTACTTC. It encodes CASSRAGTYEQYF.

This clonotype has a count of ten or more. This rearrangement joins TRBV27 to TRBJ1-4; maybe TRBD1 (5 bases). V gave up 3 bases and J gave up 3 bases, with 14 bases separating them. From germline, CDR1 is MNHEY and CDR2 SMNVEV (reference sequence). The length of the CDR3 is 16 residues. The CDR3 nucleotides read TGTGCCAGCAGTTTGGCTGGTGGGGGTTCTAATGAAAAACTGTTTTTT. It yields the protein CASSLAGGGSNEKLFF.

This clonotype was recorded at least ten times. As DNA, the CDR3 is TGTGCCACCAGCAGAAGCACAGGGTCAAATGAAAAACTGTTTTTT. It specifies CATSRSTGSNEKLFF. V and J are TRBV15 and TRBJ1-4; the D gene is possibly TRBD1 (6 bases). The CDR3 extends over 15 amino acids. Germline CDR1 is LNHNV and CDR2 is YYDKDF (reference sequence). The ends were cut back, 2 bases at V and 5 bases at J, with 12 bases in the middle. Full variable domain (missing parts from reference TRBV15 and TRBJ1-4): DAMVIQNPRYQVTQFGKPVTLSCSQTLNHNVMYWYQQKSSQAPKLLFHYYDKDFNNEADTPDNFQSRRPNTSFCFLDIRSPGLGDTAMYLCATSRSTGSNEKLFFGSGTQLSVL.

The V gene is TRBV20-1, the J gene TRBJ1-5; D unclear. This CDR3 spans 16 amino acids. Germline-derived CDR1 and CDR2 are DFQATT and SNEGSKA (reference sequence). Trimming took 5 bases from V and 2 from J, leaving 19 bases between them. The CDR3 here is CSARPTAVFGNQPQHF. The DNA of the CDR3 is TGCAGTGCTCGCCCAACTGCGGTATTTGGCAATCAGCCCCAGCATTTT.